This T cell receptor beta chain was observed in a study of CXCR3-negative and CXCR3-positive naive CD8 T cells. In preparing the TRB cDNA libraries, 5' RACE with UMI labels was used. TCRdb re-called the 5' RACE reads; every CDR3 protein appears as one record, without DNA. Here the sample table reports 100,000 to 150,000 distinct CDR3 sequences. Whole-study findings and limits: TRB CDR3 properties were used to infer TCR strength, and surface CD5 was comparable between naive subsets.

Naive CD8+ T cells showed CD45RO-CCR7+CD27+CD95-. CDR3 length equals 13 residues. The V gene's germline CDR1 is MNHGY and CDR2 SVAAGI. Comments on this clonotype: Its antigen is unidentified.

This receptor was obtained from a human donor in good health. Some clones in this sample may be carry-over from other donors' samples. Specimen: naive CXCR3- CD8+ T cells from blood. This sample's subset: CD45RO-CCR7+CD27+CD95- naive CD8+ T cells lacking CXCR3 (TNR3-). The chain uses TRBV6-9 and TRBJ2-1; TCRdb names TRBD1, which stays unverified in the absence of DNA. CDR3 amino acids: CATRGFSYNEQFF.